The 14 T cell receptor beta chains in this list originate from one sample, sequenced in a study of glioma-infiltrating T cells after dendritic cell vaccination. Time point in this sample: after dendritic cell vaccination, including at tumor progression/relapse. TCRdb keeps only in-frame clones here, not all; method: immunoSEQ multiplex PCR. The sample carries tens of thousands of clones, 83% recorded once. This specimen consisted of blood, obtained after dendritic cell vaccination. The receptors were sampled from a human donor with glioblastoma.

This clone was detected once. The rearrangement uses TRBV30 and TRBJ1-2; D remains ambiguous. The ends were cut back, 0 bases at V and 4 bases at J, with 6 bases in the middle. CDR3 size: 12 residues. Germline CDR1 GTSNPN, CDR2 SVGIG (reference sequence). The CDR3 DNA sequence: TGTGCCTGGAGTGTTTCATTCTATGGCTACACCTTC. Protein product: CAWSVSFYGYTF.

With regard to this clone: A junction end diverges from the germline sequence, so it may reflect a read error. The chain links TRBV7-7 to TRBJ2-2, with 7 positions matching TRBD1. The CDR3 sequence is 19 residues long. Germline-derived CDR1 and CDR2 are SSHAT and FNYEAQ (reference sequence). The DNA of the CDR3 is TGTGCTAGCAGCTTAGCGCGGACAGGCCTCATACCGAACACCGGGGAGCTGTTTTTT. Translated: CASSLARTGLIPNTGELFF.

This rearrangement joins TRBV7-2 to TRBJ1-3; weak D call: TRBD1 (5 bases). CDR1 is SGHTA, CDR2 FQGNSA, per germline. V lost 5 bases and J lost 4, with 15 bases in between. This CDR3 is 15 amino acids long. In DNA, the CDR3 is TGTGCCAGCAGCCCCCAGGGTACCCCCGGAAACACCATATATTTT. Amino acids: CASSPQGTPGNTIYF.

This rearrangement joins TRBV7-9 to TRBJ2-3; 12 bases are a match to TRBD2. With 2 bases clipped from V and 6 bases from J, the junction kept 0 bases outside the gene matches. The CDR3 has 14 residues. Germline V gives CDR1 SEHNR, CDR2 FQNEAQ (reference sequence). DNA of the CDR3: TGTGCCAGCAGCTTAACTAGCGGGGGGGATACGCAGTATTTT. Translating gives CASSLTSGGDTQYF. The variable domain in full, with the rest retrieved from reference TRBV7-9 and TRBJ2-3, is DTGVSQNPRHKITKRGQNVTFRCDPISEHNRLYWYRQTLGQGPEFLTYFQNEAQLEKSRLLSDRFSAERPKGSFSTLEIQRTEQGDSAMYLCASSLTSGGDTQYFGPGTRLTVL.

The chain links TRBV9 to TRBJ2-3; D is unclear. Trimming took off 1 base at V and 6 bases at J, with 6 bases between the two ends. From germline, CDR1 is SGDLS and CDR2 YYNGEE. The CDR3 spans 12 residues. The DNA for the CDR3 is TGTGCCAGCAGCGTAAATTATGATACGCAGTATTTT. Translation gives CASSVNYDTQYF.

The gene calls are TRBV9 and TRBJ2-1; 8 bases match TRBD1. The CDR3 is 18 residues long. Germline assignment: CDR1 SGDLS and CDR2 YYNGEE. V lost 0 bases, J lost 3 bases, and 11 bases stayed unmatched. CDR3: CASSVGLLRTGNYNEQFF. CDR3 sequence (DNA): TGTGCCAGCAGCGTAGGGCTCTTGAGGACAGGGAACTACAATGAGCAGTTCTTC.

This chain connects TRBV6-6 to TRBJ1-1, with 10 bases that match TRBD1. The CDR3 is made up of 16 amino acids. V shed 0 bases and J 2 bases; nucleotides not matched to a gene: 3. Germline V lookup: CDR1 MNHNY, CDR2 SVGAGI (reference sequence). CDR3 sequence reads: CASSYSGTGVNTEAFF. CDR3 nucleotides: TGTGCCAGCAGTTACTCAGGGACAGGGGTAAACACTGAAGCTTTCTTT.

The chain carries TRBV6-1 and TRBJ1-2; the D gene is possibly TRBD1 (6 bases). Trimming took off 2 bases at V and 0 bases at J, with 13 bases between the two ends. This CDR3 comprises 16 residues. Germline V CDR1 and CDR2: MNHNS, SASEGT. The CDR3 DNA follows: TGTGCCAGCAGTGAACGTGGAGCAGGGGCTAACTATGGCTACACCTTC. It encodes CASSERGAGANYGYTF.

This sequence joins TRBV11-1 and TRBJ2-2; tentative D call: TRBD2 (6 bases). The germline V gene has CDR1 SGHAT and CDR2 FQDESV (reference sequence). This CDR3 is 13 amino acids long. The ends were cut back, 8 bases at V and 4 bases at J, with 11 bases in the middle. The DNA for the CDR3 is TGTGCCAGCGGGAGGCGGGGCACCGGGGAGCTGTTTTTT. Translating gives CASGRRGTGELFF.

The rearrangement joins TRBV10-1 to TRBJ2-7; D possibly corresponds to TRBD1 (6 bases). This CDR3 has 15 amino acids. Deletions cut 2 bases from V and 7 bases from J, with 18 bases between. Germline lookup yields CDR1 WNHNN and CDR2 SYGVQD (reference sequence). The chain's CDR3 is CASSEEGHDPREQYF. The CDR3 DNA follows: TGCGCCAGCAGTGAGGAGGGACACGATCCCAGGGAGCAGTACTTC.

The chain links TRBV7-2 to TRBJ2-7, with a tentative D call TRBD1 (6 bases). V was pared by 5 bases and J by 2 bases, with 16 bases between. Germline V CDR1 and CDR2: SGHTA, FQGNSA. This CDR3 is built from 15 residues. CDR3 loop: CASSRNRDTPYEQYF. The DNA of the CDR3 is TGTGCCAGCAGCAGAAACCGGGACACCCCCTACGAGCAGTACTTC.

This chain links TRBV4-1 with TRBJ2-1; the D gene is possibly TRBD1 (5 bases). This CDR3 comprises 18 residues. The V gene lost 0 bases and the J gene lost 7 bases, with 22 bases spanning the gap. Germline-derived CDR1 and CDR2 are MGHRA and YSYEKL. CDR3 DNA: TGCGCCAGCAGCCAAGAGTGGAGTGGACAAGGTATAGTTAATGAGCAGTTCTTC. Translating gives CASSQEWSGQGIVNEQFF.

The chain links TRBV18 to TRBJ1-3; 7 positions match TRBD1. V lost 5 bases to trimming and J lost 4 bases; unmatched junction nucleotides: 8. The CDR3 is 15 residues long. The V gene's germline CDR1 is KGHSH and CDR2 LQKENI. The CDR3 sequence is CASSASTGRGNTIYF. The CDR3 region has the DNA TGTGCCAGCTCAGCCTCGACAGGGAGAGGAAACACCATATATTTT.

CDR3 nucleotide sequence: TGCGCCAGCAGCGCCTGGACTAGCGGGGGGGCCCCCGGGGAGCTGTTTTTT. Protein product: CASSAWTSGGAPGELFF. V gene TRBV4-1 combines with J gene TRBJ2-2, with 15 bases fitting TRBD2. The CDR3 length is 17 residues. Germline trimming cut 5 bases from V and 6 bases from J; bases unmatched to any gene: 7. Germline V gene data show CDR1 as MGHRA and CDR2 as YSYEKL.